The source of this T cell receptor (beta chain) is a study of T cells in women clearing cervical HPV infection. Study overall: Case blood was drawn when the lesion was first found; control blood after infection became undetectable.

A note on this clone: What it recognizes is unknown. The read finishes 3 residues shy of the CDR3 end, and the germline J gene is used to complete it.

The method was immunoSEQ multiplex PCR; TCRdb's version includes in-frame clones alone and lacks a portion of them. The sample has around 39,000 clones. Germline CDR1 and CDR2: LNHDA and SQIVND (reference sequence). Trimming removed 6 bases from V and 0 bases from J, with 6 bases in between. The CDR3 loop spans 13 amino acids. Whole-study results and caveats: Effector/memory and HPV-specific T cells were not isolated, and association timing is unknown. TRBV6-7 relative abundance averaged approximately 0.11% in cases and 0.15% to 0.2% in controls.

Specimen: blood buffy coat. V usage is TRBV19 and J usage is TRBJ1-3, with D hard to call. This TCR derives from a woman between 18 and 75 years old with a cervical HPV16 infection that either progressed to CIN3+ or cleared (not recorded which). The covered CDR3 bases are TGTGCCAGTAGACCCAGCTCTGGAAACACC. Translating it yields CASRPSSGNT. The CDR3, in full, reads CASRPSSGNTIYF.